The 14 T cell receptor beta chains below all came from one sample that was sequenced in a study of cytomegalovirus exposure and HLA in healthy donors. Researchers ran the PCR with 60 Vbeta and 13 Jbeta primers. Generated by immunoSEQ multiplex PCR, the TCRdb table keeps only in-frame clones and is missing some. This table holds just over 200,000 clones, approximately 78% found once. Source material: PBMCs. These receptors were collected from a woman in her thirties or forties in good health and CMV-seronegative.

The chain employs TRBV30 and TRBJ1-1; D not certain. The CDR3 runs 13 residues. CDR1 is GTSNPN, CDR2 SVGIG, per germline (reference sequence). The V end was cut by 5 bases, the J end by 3 bases, with 13 bases between. The CDR3 bases are TGTGCCTGGGCCAAGGTCGGGTACACTGAAGCTTTCTTT. Translation gives CAWAKVGYTEAFF.

The chain joins TRBV9 to TRBJ1-2; 7 nucleotides line up with TRBD1. The CDR3 has 13 residues. In germline, CDR1 is SGDLS, CDR2 YYNGEE. With 4 bases clipped from V and 3 bases from J, the junction kept 3 bases outside the gene matches. The chain's CDR3 is CASSPDRDYGYTF. The CDR3 region has the DNA TGTGCCAGCAGCCCAGACAGGGACTATGGCTACACCTTC.

The chain couples TRBV6-5 to TRBJ1-1, with D unresolved. The CDR3 loop spans 15 amino acids. Trimming left V 2 bases short and J 0 bases short, with 10 bases between. Germline loops: CDR1 MNHEY, CDR2 SVGAGI. In nucleotides, the CDR3 is TGTGCCAGCAGTTACGGGCAGCACGTGAACACTGAAGCTTTCTTT. The encoded protein is CASSYGQHVNTEAFF.

This chain connects TRBV5-4 to TRBJ2-1, with 13 positions matching TRBD2. CDR1 SGHNT and CDR2 YYREEE come from the germline V gene (reference sequence). This CDR3 has 20 residues. With V trimmed by 0 bases and J by 2 bases, 11 bases remained unmatched. The CDR3 DNA is TGTGCCAGCAGCTTGGCCTTAGGACTAGCGGGAGCGGGAACCTACAATGAGCAGTTCTTC. Translating it yields CASSLALGLAGAGTYNEQFF.

The chain recombines TRBV2 with TRBJ2-5; no reliable D call. Trimming removed 6 bases from V and 5 bases from J, with 16 bases in between. Germline CDR1 is SNHLY and CDR2 is FYNNEI. The CDR3 runs 14 residues. The CDR3 DNA follows: TGTGCCAGCAGAGTCGAGAATGGGCCCGAGACCCAGTACTTC. Amino acid sequence: CASRVENGPETQYF.

V usage is TRBV7-8 and J usage is TRBJ2-1; TRBD2 matches 13 bases. This CDR3 spans 15 amino acids. CDR1 and CDR2 (germline): SGHVS, FQNEAQ. The V gene end was trimmed by 5 bases and the J gene end by 10 bases; junction bases not matched to a gene: 8. CDR3 region: CASSAGLAGVEEQFF. In DNA form, the CDR3 reads TGTGCCAGCAGCGCAGGACTAGCGGGAGTGGAGGAGCAGTTCTTC.

This rearrangement joins TRBV28 to TRBJ1-3; a possible D gene is TRBD1 (6 bases). The V end lost 5 bases, the J end lost 0 bases, and 14 bases lay between the germline ends. CDR1 is MDHEN, CDR2 SYDVKM, per germline. This CDR3 comprises 16 residues. The DNA for the CDR3 is TGTGCCAGCAGTGTCCCGGGACACCGCTCTGGAAACACCATATATTTT. Protein sequence: CASSVPGHRSGNTIYF.

This rearrangement joins TRBV2 to TRBJ2-5; 7 bases fit TRBD2. The germline gives CDR1 SNHLY, CDR2 FYNNEI. The V and J ends lost 6 bases and 4 bases, in that order; junction bases with no gene match: 8. The CDR3 loop spans 14 amino acids. CDR3 loop: CASSRGLVPETQYF. The CDR3 nucleotides are TGTGCCAGCAGCCGAGGACTAGTTCCAGAGACCCAGTACTTC. The whole variable domain, filled in from reference TRBV2 and TRBJ2-5, reads EPEVTQTPSHQVTQMGQEVILRCVPISNHLYFYWYRQILGQKVEFLVSFYNNEISEKSEIFDDQFSVERPDGSNFTLKIRSTKLEDSAMYFCASSRGLVPETQYFGPGTRLLVL.

The chain carries TRBV2 and TRBJ1-1, with D possibly TRBD1 on 5 matching bases. CDR1 is SNHLY and CDR2 is FYNNEI in the germline V gene. Deletions cut 0 bases from V and 0 bases from J, with 8 bases between. The CDR3 contains 15 residues. The CDR3 DNA sequence: TGTGCCAGCAGTGAAGCGACAGCACTGAACACTGAAGCTTTCTTT. It specifies CASSEATALNTEAFF.

This clone was seen only a few times. The chain recombines TRBV19 with TRBJ2-5; no clear D. Per germline, CDR1 LNHDA and CDR2 SQIVND (reference sequence). The CDR3 runs to 14 residues. Trimming removed 2 bases at V and 5 bases at J, with 12 bases between. The CDR3 nucleotides are TGTGCCAGTAGTATATTCGCTAACGGGGAGACCCAGTACTTC. This codes for CASSIFANGETQYF.

V is TRBV19 and J is TRBJ1-1; 11 bases match TRBD1. V shed 5 bases, J shed 2 bases, and the junction held 7 bases outside the gene matches. The CDR3 contains 16 residues. Looked up from germline, CDR1 is LNHDA and CDR2 is SQIVND (reference sequence). CDR3 DNA sequence: TGTGCCAGTAGTTATGGACAGGGGGCTTTTAACACTGAAGCTTTCTTT. Its protein is CASSYGQGAFNTEAFF.

The chain recombines TRBV28 with TRBJ1-2; D is unclear. V lost 4 bases and J lost 5, with 8 bases in between. CDR1 and CDR2 (germline): MDHEN, SYDVKM. The CDR3 totals 12 residues. The CDR3 region is CASSSEGYGYTF. CDR3 nucleotides: TGTGCCAGCAGTTCTGAGGGTTATGGCTACACCTTC.

The V gene is TRBV5-1, the J gene TRBJ2-6; 14 bases agree with TRBD2. CDR3 length: 19 residues. Germline CDR1 reads SGHRS; CDR2 reads YFSETQ. With 5 bases clipped from V and 2 bases from J, the junction kept 9 bases outside the gene matches. CDR3 loop: CASSTGLAGVFPGANVLTF. CDR3 nucleotides: TGCGCCAGCAGTACGGGACTAGCGGGAGTCTTCCCTGGGGCCAACGTCCTGACTTTC. Full variable domain (outside the CDR3, taken from reference TRBV5-1 and TRBJ2-6): KAGVTQTPRYLIKTRGQQVTLSCSPISGHRSVSWYQQTPGQGLQFLFEYFSETQRNKGNFPGRFSGRQFSNSRSEMNVSTLELGDSALYLCASSTGLAGVFPGANVLTFGAGSRLTVL.

The genes are TRBV7-8 and TRBJ1-2, with D possibly being TRBD1 (6 bases). Trimming left V 3 bases short and J 3 bases short, with 8 bases between. The CDR3 is made up of 13 amino acids. Germline loops: CDR1 SGHVS, CDR2 FQNEAQ. The CDR3 nucleotides read TGTGCCAGCAGCTTCGGACAGCACTATGGCTACACCTTC. It yields the protein CASSFGQHYGYTF.